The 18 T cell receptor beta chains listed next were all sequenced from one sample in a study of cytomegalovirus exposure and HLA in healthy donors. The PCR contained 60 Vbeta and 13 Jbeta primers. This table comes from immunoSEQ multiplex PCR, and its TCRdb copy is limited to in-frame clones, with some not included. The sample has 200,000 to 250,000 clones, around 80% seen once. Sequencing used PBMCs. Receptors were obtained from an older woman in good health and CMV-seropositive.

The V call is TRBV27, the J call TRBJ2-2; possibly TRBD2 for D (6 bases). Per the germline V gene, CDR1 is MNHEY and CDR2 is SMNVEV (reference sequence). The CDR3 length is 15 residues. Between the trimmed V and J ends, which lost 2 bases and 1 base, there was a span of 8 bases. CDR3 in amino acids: CASSLMGGNTGELFF. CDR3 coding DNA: TGTGCCAGCAGTTTAATGGGAGGGAACACCGGGGAGCTGTTTTTT.

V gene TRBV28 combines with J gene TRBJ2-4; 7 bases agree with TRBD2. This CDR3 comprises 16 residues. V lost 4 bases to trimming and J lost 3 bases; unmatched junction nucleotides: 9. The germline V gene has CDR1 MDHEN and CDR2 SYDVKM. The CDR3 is CASSWGGRLSKNIQYF. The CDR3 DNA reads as TGTGCCAGCAGTTGGGGAGGGAGGTTGAGCAAAAACATTCAGTACTTC.

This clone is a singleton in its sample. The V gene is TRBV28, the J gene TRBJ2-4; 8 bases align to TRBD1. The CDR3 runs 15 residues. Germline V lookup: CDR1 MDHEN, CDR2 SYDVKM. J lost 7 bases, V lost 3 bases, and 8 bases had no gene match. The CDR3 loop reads CASSFPRTGPNIQYF. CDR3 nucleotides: TGTGCCAGCAGTTTCCCTAGGACAGGGCCCAACATTCAGTACTTC.

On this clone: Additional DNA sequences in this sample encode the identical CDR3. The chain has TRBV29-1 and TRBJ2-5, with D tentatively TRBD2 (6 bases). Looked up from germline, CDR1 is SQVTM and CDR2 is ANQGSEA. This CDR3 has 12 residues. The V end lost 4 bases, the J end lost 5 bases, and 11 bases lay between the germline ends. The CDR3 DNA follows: TGCAGCGTTGCATCGGGGGAGGAGACCCAGTACTTC. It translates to CSVASGEETQYF.

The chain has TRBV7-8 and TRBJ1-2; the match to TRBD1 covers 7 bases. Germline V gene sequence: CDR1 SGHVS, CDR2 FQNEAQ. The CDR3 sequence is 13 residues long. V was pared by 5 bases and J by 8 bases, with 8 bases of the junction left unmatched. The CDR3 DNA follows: TGTGCCAGCAGCCCCGGGACAGCGGAAGGCTACACCTTC. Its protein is CASSPGTAEGYTF.

The chain's CDR3 is CASSQDPSGGRRKQFF. The CDR3 DNA reads as TGCGCCAGCAGCCAAGATCCAAGCGGGGGTAGGCGAAAGCAGTTCTTC. The rearrangement links TRBV4-1 to TRBJ2-1; 8 bases map to TRBD2. CDR1 and CDR2 from the germline V gene are MGHRA and YSYEKL. This CDR3 comprises 16 residues. V lost 0 bases, J lost 11 bases, and 12 bases stayed unmatched.

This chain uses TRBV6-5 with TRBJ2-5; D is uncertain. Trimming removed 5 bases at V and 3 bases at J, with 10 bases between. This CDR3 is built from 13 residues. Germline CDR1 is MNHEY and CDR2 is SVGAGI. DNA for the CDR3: TGTGCCAGCAGTGTGGGCAGAAAAGAGACCCAGTACTTC. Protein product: CASSVGRKETQYF.

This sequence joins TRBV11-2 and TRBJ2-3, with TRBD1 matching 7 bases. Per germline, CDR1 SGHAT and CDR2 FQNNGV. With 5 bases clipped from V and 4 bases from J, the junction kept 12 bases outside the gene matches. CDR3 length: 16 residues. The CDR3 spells CASSPKGGSLADTQYF. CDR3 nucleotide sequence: TGTGCCAGCAGCCCTAAAGGGGGCTCCCTGGCAGATACGCAGTATTTT.

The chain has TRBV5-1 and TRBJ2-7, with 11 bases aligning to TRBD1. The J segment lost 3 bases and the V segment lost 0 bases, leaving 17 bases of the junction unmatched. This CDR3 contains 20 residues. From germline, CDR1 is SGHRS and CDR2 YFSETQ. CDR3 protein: CASSLGAGTGGGLRDYEQYF. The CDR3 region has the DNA TGCGCCAGCAGCTTGGGAGCCGGGACAGGGGGAGGACTTAGGGACTACGAGCAGTACTTC.

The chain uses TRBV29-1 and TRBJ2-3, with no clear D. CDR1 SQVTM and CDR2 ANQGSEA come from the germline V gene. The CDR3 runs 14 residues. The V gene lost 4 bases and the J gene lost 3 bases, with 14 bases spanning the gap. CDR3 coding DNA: TGCAGCGTTGGGAGCGTTATTTTTACAGATACGCAGTATTTT. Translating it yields CSVGSVIFTDTQYF.

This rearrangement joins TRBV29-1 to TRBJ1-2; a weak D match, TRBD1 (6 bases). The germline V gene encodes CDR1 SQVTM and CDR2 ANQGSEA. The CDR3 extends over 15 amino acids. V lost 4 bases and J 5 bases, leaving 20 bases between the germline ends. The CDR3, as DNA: TGCAGCGTTGTAGAGCGGTTTCGGGGGGCGTATGGCTACACCTTC. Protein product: CSVVERFRGAYGYTF. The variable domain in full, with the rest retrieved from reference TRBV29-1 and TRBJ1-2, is SAVISQKPSRDICQRGTSLTIQCQVDSQVTMMFWYRQQPGQSLTLIATANQGSEATYESGFVIDKFPISRPNLTFSTLTVSNMSPEDSSIYLCSVVERFRGAYGYTFGSGTRLTVV.

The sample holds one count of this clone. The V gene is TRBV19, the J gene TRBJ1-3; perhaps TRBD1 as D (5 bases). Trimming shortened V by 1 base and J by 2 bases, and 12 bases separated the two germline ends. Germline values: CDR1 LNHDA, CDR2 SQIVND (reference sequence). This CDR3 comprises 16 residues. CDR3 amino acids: CASSIGWTPAGNTIYF. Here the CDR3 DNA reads TGTGCCAGTAGTATAGGCTGGACACCGGCTGGAAACACCATATATTTT.

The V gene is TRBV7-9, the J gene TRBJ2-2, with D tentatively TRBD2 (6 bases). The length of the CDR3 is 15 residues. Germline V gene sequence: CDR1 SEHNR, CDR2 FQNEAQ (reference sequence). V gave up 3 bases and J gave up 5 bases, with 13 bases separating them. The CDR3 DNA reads TGTGCCAGCAGCTTTGCTACCGGGACTACCGGGGAGCTGTTTTTT. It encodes CASSFATGTTGELFF.

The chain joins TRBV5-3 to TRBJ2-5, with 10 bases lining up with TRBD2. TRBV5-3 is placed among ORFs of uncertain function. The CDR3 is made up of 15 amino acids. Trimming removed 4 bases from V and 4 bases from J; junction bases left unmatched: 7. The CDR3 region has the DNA TGTGCCAGAAGCCCACAAGCGGGGGGGCCAGAGACCCAGTACTTC. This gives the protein CARSPQAGGPETQYF.

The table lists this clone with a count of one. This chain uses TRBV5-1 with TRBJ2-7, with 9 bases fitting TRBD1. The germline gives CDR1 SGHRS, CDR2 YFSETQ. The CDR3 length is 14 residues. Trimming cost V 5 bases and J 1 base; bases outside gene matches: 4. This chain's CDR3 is CASRPGTGSYEQYF. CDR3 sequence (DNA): TGCGCCAGCAGGCCCGGGACAGGGTCCTACGAGCAGTACTTC.

The CDR3 DNA follows: TGTGCCAGCAGCTTAATCAGGGGTAAGGGTTATAATTCACCCCTCCACTTT. Protein sequence: CASSLIRGKGYNSPLHF. This chain uses TRBV7-3 with TRBJ1-6, with a weak D call TRBD1 (6 bases). Trimming stripped 1 base from V and 4 bases from J, with 14 bases between. The germline CDR1 and CDR2 sequences are SGHTA and FQGTGA. This CDR3 has 17 residues. Drawing the rest from reference TRBV7-3 and TRBJ1-6, the complete variable domain is GAGVSQTPSNKVTEKGKYVELRCDPISGHTALYWYRQSLGQGPEFLIYFQGTGAADDSGLPNDRFFAVRPEGSVSTLKIQRTERGDSAVYLCASSLIRGKGYNSPLHFGNGTRLTVT.

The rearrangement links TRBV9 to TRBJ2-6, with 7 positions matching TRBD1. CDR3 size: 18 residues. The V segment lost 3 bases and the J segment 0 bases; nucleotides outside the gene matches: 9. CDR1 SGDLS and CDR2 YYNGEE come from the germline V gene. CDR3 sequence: CASSGGGHWDSGANVLTF. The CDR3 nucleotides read TGTGCCAGCAGCGGAGGGGGCCATTGGGACTCTGGGGCCAACGTCCTGACTTTC.

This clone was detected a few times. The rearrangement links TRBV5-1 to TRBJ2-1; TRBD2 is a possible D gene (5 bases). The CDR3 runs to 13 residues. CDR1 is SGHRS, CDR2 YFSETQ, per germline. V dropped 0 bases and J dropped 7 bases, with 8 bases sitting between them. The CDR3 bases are TGCGCCAGCAGCTTGGGGCCGGGGAATGAGCAGTTCTTC. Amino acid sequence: CASSLGPGNEQFF.